Listed below are T cell receptor beta chains from one sample, sequenced in a study of T cells in Graves' hyperthyroidism and ophthalmopathy. TCRdb reanalysed the multiplex PCR reads using MiXCR and keeps one entry per CDR3 protein. This sample has 610,000 or so distinct CDR3 sequences; roughly 50% occur once, and the top ten carry more than 7%. Sequenced sample: peripheral blood or thyroid tissue (not recorded which). These receptor sequences come from a woman aged 18-29 years with Graves' hyperthyroidism. Both conserved end residues are part of each CDR3. A D gene is named only where the DNA matches it firmly. Clone size is shown for a subset of rows, as once, few, many or a class of expanded clone.

NA	15	TRBV4-1	NA	TRBJ2-7	TGCGCCAGCAGCCAAGTAGGACGGACCTCCTACGAGCAGTACTTC	CASSQVGRTSYEQYF
NA	15	TRBV2	NA	TRBJ1-2	TGTGCCAGCAGTGAGGCCTACACCGGGACGTATGGCTACACCTTC	CASSEAYTGTYGYTF
NA	12	TRBV9	TRBD1	TRBJ2-2	TGTGCCAGCAGCCCACCTGACAGGGGGCTGTTTTTT	CASSPPDRGLFF
few	12	TRBV11-3	NA	TRBJ2-2	TGTGCCAGCAGTAAAACCTTTGGGGAGCTGTTTTTT	CASSKTFGELFF
NA	14	TRBV12-3/TRBV12-4	TRBD2	TRBJ2-2	TGTGCCGGCAGTACCGGGACTAGCAACGGGGAGCTGTTTTTT	CAGSTGTSNGELFF
few	15	TRBV20-1	TRBD2	TRBJ2-1	TGCAGTGCTTATCCGACTAGCGGGGTTAACAATGAGCAGTTCTTC	CSAYPTSGVNNEQFF
NA	17	TRBV10-2	NA	TRBJ2-1	TGCGCCATCAGTGACAGTACAGGCCGGGTTCCCTACAATGAGCAGTTCTTC	CAISDSTGRVPYNEQFF
many	15	TRBV10-3	TRBD1	TRBJ1-2	TGTGCCATCAGTGCGACCGGGACAGGGAACTATGGCTACACCTTC	CAISATGTGNYGYTF
NA	14	TRBV6-4	NA	TRBJ1-5	TGTGCCAGCAGTGACAGTGCTAGCGGGGGAGGGGAGCATTTT	CASSDSASGGGEHF
NA	15	TRBV20-1	TRBD2	TRBJ2-5	TGCAGTGCCGGAGCGGGAGGGCCTAAGGGAGAGACCCAGTACTTC	CSAGAGGPKGETQYF
NA	17	TRBV2	TRBD2	TRBJ2-7	TGTGCCAGCAGTGAAGCAATTGTGCGGCGGGAGTTCAACGAGCAGCACTTC	CASSEAIVRREFNEQHF
NA	15	TRBV7-8	TRBD1	TRBJ2-2	TGTGCCAGCAGCTTGGGACAGGGCGACACCGGGGAGCTGTTTTTT	CASSLGQGDTGELFF
NA	15	TRBV7-2	TRBD1	TRBJ2-3	TGTGCCAGCAGCGGGACAGGTTTTCGGAATCAGCCCCAGTATTTT	CASSGTGFRNQPQYF
many	16	TRBV20-1	NA	TRBJ2-2	TGCAGTGCTAGAGACCCAGGGAAGGGGAGCACCGGGGAGCTGTTTTTT	CSARDPGKGSTGELFF